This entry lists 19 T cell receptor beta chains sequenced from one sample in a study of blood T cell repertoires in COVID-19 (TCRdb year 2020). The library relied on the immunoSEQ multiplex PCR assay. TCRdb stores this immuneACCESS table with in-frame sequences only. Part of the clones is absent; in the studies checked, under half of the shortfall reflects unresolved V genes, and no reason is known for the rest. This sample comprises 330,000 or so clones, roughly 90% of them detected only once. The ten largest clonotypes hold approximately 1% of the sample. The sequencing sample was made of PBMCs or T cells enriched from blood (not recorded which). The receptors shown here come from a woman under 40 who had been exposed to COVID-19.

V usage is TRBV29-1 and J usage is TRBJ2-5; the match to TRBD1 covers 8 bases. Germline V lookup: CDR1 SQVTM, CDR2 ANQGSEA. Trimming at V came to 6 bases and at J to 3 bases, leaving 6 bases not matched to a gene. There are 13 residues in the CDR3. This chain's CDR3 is CSVTRTGKETQYF. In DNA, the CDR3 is TGCAGCGTAACACGGACAGGGAAAGAGACCCAGTACTTC. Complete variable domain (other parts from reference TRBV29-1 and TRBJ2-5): SAVISQKPSRDICQRGTSLTIQCQVDSQVTMMFWYRQQPGQSLTLIATANQGSEATYESGFVIDKFPISRPNLTFSTLTVSNMSPEDSSIYLCSVTRTGKETQYFGPGTRLLVL.

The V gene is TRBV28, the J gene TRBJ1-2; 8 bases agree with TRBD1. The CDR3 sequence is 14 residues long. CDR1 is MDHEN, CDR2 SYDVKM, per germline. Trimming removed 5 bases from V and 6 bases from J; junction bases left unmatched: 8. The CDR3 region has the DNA TGTGCCAGCAGTCAGATGCAGGGGGCTAATGGCTACACCTTC. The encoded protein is CASSQMQGANGYTF.

CDR3: CASSLLHLPSEGYEQYF. CDR3 DNA sequence: TGTGCCAGCAGCTTACTCCATTTACCCTCCGAGGGCTACGAGCAGTACTTC. J is TRBJ2-7 and V is TRBV11-3; TRBD2 might be the D (5 bases). Germline CDR1 SGHNT, CDR2 YENEEA. The V end was cut by 2 bases, the J end by 3 bases, with 20 bases between. This CDR3 region has 17 residues.

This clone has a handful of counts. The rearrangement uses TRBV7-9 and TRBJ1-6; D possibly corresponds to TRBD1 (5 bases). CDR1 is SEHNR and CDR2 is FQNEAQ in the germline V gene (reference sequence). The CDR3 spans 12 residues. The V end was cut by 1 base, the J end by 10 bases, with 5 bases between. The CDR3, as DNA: TGTGCCAGCAGCTTAGAGGGGTCACCCCTCCACTTT. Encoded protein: CASSLEGSPLHF.

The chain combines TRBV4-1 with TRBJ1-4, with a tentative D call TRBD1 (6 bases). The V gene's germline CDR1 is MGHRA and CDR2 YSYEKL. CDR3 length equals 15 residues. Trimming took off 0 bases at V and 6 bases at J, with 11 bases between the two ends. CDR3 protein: CASSQDGGRDEKLFF. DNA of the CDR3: TGCGCCAGCAGCCAAGATGGGGGCAGGGATGAAAAACTGTTTTTT.

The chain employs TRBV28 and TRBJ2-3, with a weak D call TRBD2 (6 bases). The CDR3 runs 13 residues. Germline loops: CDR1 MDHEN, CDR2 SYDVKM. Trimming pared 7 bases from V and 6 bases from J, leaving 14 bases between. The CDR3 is CASIGGRRDTQYF. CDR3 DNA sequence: TGTGCCAGCATTGGAGGGAGAAGGGATACGCAGTATTTT. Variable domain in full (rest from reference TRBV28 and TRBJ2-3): DVKVTQSSRYLVKRTGEKVFLECVQDMDHENMFWYRQDPGLGLRLIYFSYDVKMKEKGDIPEGYSVSREKKERFSLILESASTNQTSMYLCASIGGRRDTQYFGPGTRLTVL.

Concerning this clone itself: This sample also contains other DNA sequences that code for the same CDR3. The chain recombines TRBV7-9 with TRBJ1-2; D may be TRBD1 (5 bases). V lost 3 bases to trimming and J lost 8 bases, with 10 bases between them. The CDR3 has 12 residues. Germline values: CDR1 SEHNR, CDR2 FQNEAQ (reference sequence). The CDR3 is CASSLGGYGYTF. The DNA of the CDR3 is TGTGCCAGCAGCTTGGGGGGGTACGGCTACACCTTC.

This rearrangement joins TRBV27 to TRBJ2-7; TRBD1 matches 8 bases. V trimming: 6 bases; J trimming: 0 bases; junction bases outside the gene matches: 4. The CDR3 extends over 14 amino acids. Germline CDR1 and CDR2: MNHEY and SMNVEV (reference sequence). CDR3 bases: TGTGCCAGCAGCAAAACAGGGGGCTCCTACGAGCAGTACTTC. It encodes CASSKTGGSYEQYF.

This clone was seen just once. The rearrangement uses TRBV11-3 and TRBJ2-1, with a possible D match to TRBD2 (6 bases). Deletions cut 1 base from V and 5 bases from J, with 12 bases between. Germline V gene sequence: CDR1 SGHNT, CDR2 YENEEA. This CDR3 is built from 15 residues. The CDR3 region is CASSLAGRDHNEQFF. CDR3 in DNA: TGTGCCAGCAGCTTAGCGGGGCGGGACCACAATGAGCAGTTCTTC.

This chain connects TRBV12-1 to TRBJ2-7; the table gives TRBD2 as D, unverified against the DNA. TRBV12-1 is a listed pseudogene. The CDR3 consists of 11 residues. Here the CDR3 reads CASSTERGEYF. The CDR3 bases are TGTGCCAGCAGCACTGAGCGGGGCGAGTACTTC.

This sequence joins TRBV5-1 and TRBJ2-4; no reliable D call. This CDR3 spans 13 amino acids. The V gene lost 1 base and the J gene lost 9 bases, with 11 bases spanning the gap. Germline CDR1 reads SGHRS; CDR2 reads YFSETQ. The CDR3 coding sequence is TGCGCCAGCAGCTTGTCTAGTATTGGCATTCAGTACTTC. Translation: CASSLSSIGIQYF.

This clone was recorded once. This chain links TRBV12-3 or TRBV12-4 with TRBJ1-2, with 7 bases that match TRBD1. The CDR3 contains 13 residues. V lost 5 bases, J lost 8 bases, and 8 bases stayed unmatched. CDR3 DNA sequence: TGTGCCAGCAGTCTTAGGGGGCTTAAAGGCTACACCTTC. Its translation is CASSLRGLKGYTF.

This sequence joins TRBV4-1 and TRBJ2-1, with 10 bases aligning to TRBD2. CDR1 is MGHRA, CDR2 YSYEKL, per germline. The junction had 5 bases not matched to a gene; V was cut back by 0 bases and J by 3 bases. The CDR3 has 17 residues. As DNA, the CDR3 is TGCGCCAGCAGCCAAGACCCTAGCGGGAGTGGCTACAATGAGCAGTTCTTC. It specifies CASSQDPSGSGYNEQFF.

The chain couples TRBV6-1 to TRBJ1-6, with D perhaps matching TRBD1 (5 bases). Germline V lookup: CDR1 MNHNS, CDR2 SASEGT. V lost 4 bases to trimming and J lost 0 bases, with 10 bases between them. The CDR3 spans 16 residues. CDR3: CASSGDLHSYNSPLHF. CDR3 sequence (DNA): TGTGCCAGCAGTGGGGACTTACACTCCTATAATTCACCCCTCCACTTT.

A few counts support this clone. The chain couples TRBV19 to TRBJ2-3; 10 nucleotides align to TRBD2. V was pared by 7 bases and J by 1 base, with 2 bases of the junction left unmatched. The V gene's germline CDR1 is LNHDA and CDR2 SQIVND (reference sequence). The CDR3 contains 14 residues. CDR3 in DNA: TGTGCCAGTACCACTAGCGGGGGCACAGATACGCAGTATTTT. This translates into CASTTSGGTDTQYF.

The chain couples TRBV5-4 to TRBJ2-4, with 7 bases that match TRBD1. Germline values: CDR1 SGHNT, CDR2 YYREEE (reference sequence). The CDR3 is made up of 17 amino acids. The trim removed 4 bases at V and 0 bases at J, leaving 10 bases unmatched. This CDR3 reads CASSIGTAQVAKNIQYF. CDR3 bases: TGTGCCAGCAGCATCGGGACAGCACAAGTAGCCAAAAACATTCAGTACTTC.

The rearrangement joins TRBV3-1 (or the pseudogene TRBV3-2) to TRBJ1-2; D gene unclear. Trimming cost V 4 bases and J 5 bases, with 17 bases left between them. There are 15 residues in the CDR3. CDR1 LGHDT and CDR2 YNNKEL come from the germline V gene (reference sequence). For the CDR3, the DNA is TGTGCCAGCAGCCCTCTCGGGCGTACGGGGTATGGCTACACCTTC. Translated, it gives CASSPLGRTGYGYTF.

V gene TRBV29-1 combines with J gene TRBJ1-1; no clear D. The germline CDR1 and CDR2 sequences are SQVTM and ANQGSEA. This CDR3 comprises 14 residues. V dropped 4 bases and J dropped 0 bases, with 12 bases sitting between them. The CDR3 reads CSVVETNMNTEAFF. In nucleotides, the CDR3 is TGCAGCGTTGTGGAGACGAATATGAACACTGAAGCTTTCTTT.

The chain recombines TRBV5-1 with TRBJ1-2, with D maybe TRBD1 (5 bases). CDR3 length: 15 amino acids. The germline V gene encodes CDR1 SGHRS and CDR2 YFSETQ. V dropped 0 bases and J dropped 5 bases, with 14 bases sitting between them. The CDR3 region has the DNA TGCGCCAGCAGCTTGGCCGGGGGTATTGGGTATGGCTACACCTTC. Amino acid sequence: CASSLAGGIGYGYTF.